These 12 T cell receptor beta chains were sequenced from one sample in a study of Graves' ophthalmopathy and Graves' hyperthyroidism. Investigators amplified TCR beta CDR3 regions from RNA transcripts. An initial RT-PCR round employing HTBI primers preceded a second-round multiplex PCR. Via MiXCR, TCRdb re-called the multiplex PCR reads, giving one row per CDR3 protein. Among 400,000 to 450,000 distinct CDR3 sequences listed, 20% to 25% were seen once. Sequenced: peripheral blood. The receptors come from a woman aged 18-29 years with stable Graves' hyperthyroidism.

This clonotype was seen ten or more times. The CDR3, as DNA: TGTGCCAGCAGTTCCCCGACTATTTTAGAGACCCAGTACTTC. Residues: CASSSPTILETQYF. The rearrangement links TRBV28 to TRBJ2-5, with D perhaps matching TRBD2 (5 bases). CDR1 MDHEN and CDR2 SYDVKM come from the germline V gene. V was trimmed by 4 bases and J by 4 bases, leaving 13 bases between them. The CDR3 is made up of 14 amino acids.

The CDR3, as DNA: TGTGCCAGCAGTCCTAGCGGACAGGGGGCATATGGCTACACCTTC. As protein: CASSPSGQGAYGYTF. The chain recombines TRBV7-2 with TRBJ1-2; 11 bases align to TRBD1. This CDR3 has 15 residues. Trimming at V came to 6 bases and at J to 5 bases, leaving 8 bases not matched to a gene. Germline values: CDR1 SGHTA, CDR2 FQGNSA.

Concerning this clonotype: Compared with germline, one end of the junction differs, possibly owing to a read error. This chain links TRBV7-2 with TRBJ2-5; 12 nucleotides align to TRBD2. Germline V gene lookup returns CDR1 SGHTA and CDR2 FQGNSA. This CDR3 has 17 amino acids. The CDR3 DNA sequence: TGTGCCAGCAGCTTGGCGGCTAGCGGGGGGGCCCAAGAGACCCAGGACTTC. Its translation is CASSLAASGGAQETQDF.

J is TRBJ1-5 and V is TRBV18, with TRBD1 as a possible D gene (6 bases). This CDR3 spans 16 amino acids. Between the trimmed V and J ends, which lost 4 bases and 0 bases, there was a span of 13 bases. Germline assignment: CDR1 KGHSH and CDR2 LQKENI. The CDR3 DNA reads TGTGCCAGCTCACGGACCCAGGGGAATAGCAATCAGCCCCAGCATTTT. This gives the protein CASSRTQGNSNQPQHF.

Comment on this clonotype: This clone may be a read error of a much larger clone one base away. The chain joins TRBV30 to TRBJ1-3, with TRBD1 as a possible D gene (5 bases). The V gene's germline CDR1 is GTSNPN and CDR2 SVGIG (reference sequence). The CDR3 extends over 16 amino acids. For the CDR3, the DNA is TGTGCCTGGAGTGCCCTCTCCCCCTCGGGGGGAAACACCGTATATTTT. Protein sequence: CAWSALSPSGGNTVYF.

This clonotype was seen repeatedly, ten times or more. This chain connects TRBV5-1 to TRBJ2-5; TRBD2 matches 12 bases. V lost 1 base to trimming and J lost 5 bases; unmatched junction nucleotides: 15. This CDR3 region has 19 residues. Germline V lookup: CDR1 SGHRS, CDR2 YFSETQ. The CDR3 nucleotides are TGCGCCAGCAGCTTGTCACCCCCCTCGGCTAGCGGGAGGGATGAGACCCAGTACTTC. This codes for CASSLSPPSASGRDETQYF.

The sample holds many counts of this clonotype. The chain recombines TRBV12-3 or TRBV12-4 with TRBJ2-2; possibly TRBD2 for D (6 bases). The V and J ends lost 5 bases and 4 bases respectively, with 11 bases between them. The CDR3 is made up of 14 amino acids. CDR3 in amino acids: CASSPRGGTGELFF. The CDR3 DNA reads as TGTGCCAGCAGTCCGCGGGGTGGCACCGGGGAGCTGTTTTTT.

This clonotype has a count of ten or more. The V and J genes are TRBV6-1 and TRBJ2-4; no reliable D call. Germline values: CDR1 MNHNS, CDR2 SASEGT. The CDR3 is 13 amino acids. Trimming left V 2 bases short and J 6 bases short, with 8 bases between. The CDR3 is CASSELGRNIQYF. The CDR3, as DNA: TGTGCCAGCAGTGAATTGGGCAGAAACATTCAGTACTTC.

V is TRBV27 and J is TRBJ2-5; 8 nucleotides agree with TRBD2. The CDR3 contains 12 residues. The V gene end was trimmed by 8 bases and the J gene end by 5 bases; junction bases not matched to a gene: 4. Germline-derived CDR1 and CDR2 are MNHEY and SMNVEV (reference sequence). Here the CDR3 DNA reads TGTGCCAGCGGCGGGGGGACGGAGACCCAGTACTTC. Residues: CASGGGTETQYF.

This clonotype was counted at least ten times. The rearrangement joins TRBV12-3 or TRBV12-4 to TRBJ2-7; 10 positions agree with TRBD2. V dropped 5 bases and J dropped 4; count of bases not matched to a gene: 8. The CDR3 consists of 15 residues. CDR3 in amino acids: CASSPQRGGVYEQYF. CDR3 in DNA: TGTGCCAGCAGTCCCCAGCGGGGGGGCGTATACGAGCAGTACTTC.

This clonotype was detected ten times or more. This rearrangement joins TRBV6-1 to TRBJ2-2; TRBD1 matches 7 bases. The trim removed 0 bases at V and 3 bases at J, leaving 7 bases unmatched. The CDR3 sequence is 17 residues long. CDR1 MNHNS and CDR2 SASEGT come from the germline V gene. This CDR3 is CASSEAKGQWHTGELFF. The CDR3 DNA sequence: TGTGCCAGCAGTGAAGCCAAGGGACAGTGGCACACCGGGGAGCTGTTTTTT.

The chain couples TRBV7-3 to TRBJ2-7, with D maybe TRBD1 (6 bases). Germline V CDR1 and CDR2: SGHTA, FQGTGA. The V gene lost 2 bases and the J gene lost 7 bases, with 12 bases spanning the gap. This CDR3 has 13 residues. The CDR3 bases are TGTGCCAGCAGCTTAGGGGACACAAAAGAGCAGTACTTC. Translating it yields CASSLGDTKEQYF.